This T cell receptor (beta chain) stems from a study of cytotoxic CD8 clonotypes in ibrutinib-treated CLL. Study summary: On average, each sample had approximately 260,000 productive templates and 100,000 or so productive rearrangements.

Concerning this clone: Its target is unknown.

Genomic DNA for TCR beta libraries, about 1.8 micrograms, came from cryopreserved PBMCs. Assay: immunoSEQ multiplex PCR; the TCRdb copy retains only in-frame clones and omits some. The sample consists of about 29,000 clones, around two thirds of them appearing once. Study-wide points: Circulating CD8+ T-cell counts were tracked by baseline clonality, which exceeded that of age-matched healthy donors.

The CDR3 totals 15 residues. V was clipped by 6 bases and J by 1 base; unmatched bases: 4. Germline values: CDR1 SNHLY, CDR2 FYNNEI. This clonotype was obtained from a human donor with chronic lymphocytic leukemia. The V call is TRBV2, the J call TRBJ1-5, with TRBD1 identical over 9 bases. The specimen was PBMCs, collected after 24 months of ibrutinib treatment. The CDR3 DNA follows: TGTGCCAGCAGGGGACAGGGAGCGAGCAATCAGCCCCAGCATTTT. Encoded protein: CASRGQGASNQPQHF.